This T cell receptor (beta chain) was retrieved from a study of CD8 T cells in Susac syndrome. Germline CDR1 and CDR2: SGDLS and YYNGEE. Deletions cut 5 bases from V and 2 bases from J, with 12 bases between. CDR3 length equals 14 residues. RNA amounts of about 0.45 to 1 ug underwent reverse transcription with random hexamers. Each CDR3 protein is one row after TCRdb ran MiXCR on the immunoSEQ multiplex PCR reads. The table shows tens of thousands of distinct CDR3 sequences, with 95% occurring only once. Sample: CD8+ T cells from PBMCs. This TCR came from a human donor with Susac syndrome. The chain carries TRBV9 and TRBJ2-3; D unclear. The CDR3: CASSLESSTDTQYF. CDR3 DNA sequence: TGTGCCAGCAGTTTGGAGAGCTCCACAGATACGCAGTATTTT.